What follows describes a single T cell receptor (beta chain). This sample stems from a study of blood T cell repertoires in COVID-19. As for the study in general: Material from acute and convalescent COVID-19 was sourced from the United States, Italy and Spain.

Under the authors' procedure: How many nucleated cells were present was estimated from reference gene primer amplification. Clones were sequenced by immunoSEQ multiplex PCR, and TCRdb holds only the in-frame ones, with some missing. That table supplies the V and J calls and clone size; D and trimming were determined from the DNA. The sample shows about 300,000 clones, 80% to 90% of them seen only once. This CDR3 has 14 amino acids. Germline V CDR1 and CDR2: SGDLS, YYNGEE. V dropped 0 bases and J dropped 6 bases, with 12 bases sitting between them. The rearrangement joins TRBV9 to TRBJ1-1; TRBD1 is a possible D gene (6 bases). The clonotype was recovered from a woman aged 50 to 60 who had recovered from COVID-19. The sample comprised peripheral blood. CDR3 region: CASSVGGGTAEAFF. CDR3 sequence (DNA): TGTGCCAGCAGCGTAGGGGGGGGCACCGCTGAAGCTTTCTTT.